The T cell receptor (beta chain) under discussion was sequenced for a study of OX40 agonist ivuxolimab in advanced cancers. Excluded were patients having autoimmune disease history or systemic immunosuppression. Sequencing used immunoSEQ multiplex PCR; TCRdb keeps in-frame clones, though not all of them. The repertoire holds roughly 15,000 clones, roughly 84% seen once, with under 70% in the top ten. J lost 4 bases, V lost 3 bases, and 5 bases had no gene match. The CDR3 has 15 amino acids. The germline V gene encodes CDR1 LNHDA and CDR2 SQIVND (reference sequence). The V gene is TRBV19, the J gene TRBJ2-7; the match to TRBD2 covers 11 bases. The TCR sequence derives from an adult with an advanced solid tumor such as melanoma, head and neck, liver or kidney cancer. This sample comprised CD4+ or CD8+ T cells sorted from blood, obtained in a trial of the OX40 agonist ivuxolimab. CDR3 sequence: CASSITSGRTYEQYF. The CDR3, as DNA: TGTGCCAGTAGTATTACTAGCGGGAGAACTTACGAGCAGTACTTC.